The 14 T cell receptor beta chains in this list originate from one sample, sequenced in a study of T cells in localized non-small cell lung cancer. TCRdb's copy holds only in-frame clones and misses some; the assay was immunoSEQ multiplex PCR. Of about 52,000 clones in the sample, around 84% were seen once. The sample here was PBMCs, taken before any cancer treatment. The receptors shown here come from a female donor with stage II lung adenocarcinoma.

V gene TRBV27 combines with J gene TRBJ2-3; D call uncertain. In germline, CDR1 is MNHEY, CDR2 SMNVEV (reference sequence). The CDR3 has 14 residues. The V gene lost 4 bases and the J gene lost 0 bases, with 8 bases spanning the gap. CDR3 sequence reads: CASSYLTSTDTQYF. CDR3 sequence (DNA): TGTGCCAGCAGTTATCTCACAAGCACAGATACGCAGTATTTT.

The chain is built from TRBV5-1 and TRBJ2-2; D is ambiguous. This CDR3 region has 14 residues. V was shortened by 0 bases and J by 3 bases, with 6 bases between the two germline ends. Germline-derived CDR1 and CDR2 are SGHRS and YFSETQ. CDR3 region: CASSLGWDTGELFF. In nucleotides, the CDR3 is TGCGCCAGCAGCTTGGGGTGGGACACCGGGGAGCTGTTTTTT.

This clone has only a few counts. The rearrangement uses TRBV7-2 and TRBJ1-2; 9 bases fit TRBD1. This CDR3 contains 15 residues. After removal of 6 bases from V and 4 bases from J, the junction contained 9 bases not matched to a gene. In germline, CDR1 is SGHTA, CDR2 FQGNSA. Written as DNA, the CDR3 is TGTGCCAGCAGTCTAGGACAGGGGATAGCCTATGGCTACACCTTC. This codes for CASSLGQGIAYGYTF.

The chain employs TRBV7-2 and TRBJ2-7, with D possibly TRBD2 on 5 matching bases. The CDR3 totals 13 residues. CDR1 is SGHTA and CDR2 is FQGNSA in the germline V gene. The V gene lost 3 bases and the J gene lost 7 bases, with 13 bases spanning the gap. The CDR3 is CASSFDPSGEQYF. CDR3 in DNA: TGTGCCAGCAGCTTTGACCCCTCGGGGGAGCAGTACTTC. Using reference TRBV7-2 and TRBJ2-7 for the parts outside the CDR3, the full variable domain is GAGVSQSPSNKVTEKGKDVELRCDPISGHTALYWYRQSLGQGLEFLIYFQGNSAPDKSGLPSDRFSAERTGGSVSTLTIQRTQQEDSAVYLCASSFDPSGEQYFGPGTRLTVT.

The chain combines TRBV7-9 with TRBJ1-1; the D gene is possibly TRBD1 (5 bases). This CDR3 is built from 14 residues. Germline lookup yields CDR1 SEHNR and CDR2 FQNEAQ (reference sequence). With 7 bases removed from V and 3 bases from J, the gap between germline ends came to 15 bases. CDR3 coding DNA: TGTGCCAGCATTCTACTTCGGGGGTACACTGAAGCTTTCTTT. As protein: CASILLRGYTEAFF.

By sample share, this clone is medium-sized (0.01 to 0.1%). The V call is TRBV5-1, the J call TRBJ1-2; TRBD1 matches 8 bases. Germline CDR1 SGHRS, CDR2 YFSETQ. CDR3 length equals 14 residues. J gave up 8 bases and V 3 bases, and 9 bases lay outside the gene matches. CDR3 nucleotide sequence: TGCGCCAGCAGCTATTCAGGGGGCGCCCGGGGCTACACCTTC. As protein: CASSYSGGARGYTF.

This clone was observed once. The chain carries TRBV5-4 and TRBJ1-2; 8 bases agree with TRBD1. Germline CDR1 is SGHNT and CDR2 is YYREEE (reference sequence). The CDR3 spans 14 residues. V gave up 3 bases and J gave up 6 bases; unmatched junction bases: 7. DNA of the CDR3: TGTGCCAGCAGCTCACCCGGACAGGGCCATGGCTACACCTTC. As protein: CASSSPGQGHGYTF.

This clone was found a few times. The CDR3 DNA reads as TGTGCCAGCAGCTCCCGGGACATCGTTCGGGCCACTGAAGCTTTCTTT. Its translation is CASSSRDIVRATEAFF. This chain uses TRBV5-8 with TRBJ1-1; D might be TRBD1 (6 bases). The CDR3 consists of 16 residues. Germline-derived CDR1 and CDR2 are SGHTS and YDEGEE. Trimming pared 3 bases from V and 4 bases from J, leaving 19 bases between.

The sample holds one count of this clone. This chain connects TRBV19 to TRBJ2-2, with 11 bases matching TRBD2. The CDR3 loop spans 16 amino acids. Germline V gives CDR1 LNHDA, CDR2 SQIVND (reference sequence). V gave up 4 bases and J gave up 5 bases; unmatched junction bases: 6. CDR3 region: CASSTLTSGATGELFF. The DNA for the CDR3 is TGTGCCAGTAGTACTCTGACTAGCGGGGCAACCGGGGAGCTGTTTTTT.

This clone was seen a few times. This chain connects TRBV18 to TRBJ1-4, with 9 nucleotides matching TRBD1. The CDR3 runs 16 residues. V was clipped by 1 base and J by 5 bases; unmatched bases: 5. Per germline, CDR1 KGHSH and CDR2 LQKENI. The CDR3 loop is CASSPLPGQGNEKLFF. The CDR3, as DNA: TGTGCCAGCTCACCACTACCGGGACAGGGAAATGAAAAACTGTTTTTT.

The chain carries TRBV10-1 and TRBJ1-1; D is unclear. This CDR3 is 13 amino acids long. Trimming removed 5 bases at V and 8 bases at J, with 15 bases between. Germline CDR1 WNHNN, CDR2 SYGVQD (reference sequence). DNA of the CDR3: TGCGCCAGCAGTCCGGACGGTGTCTCCGAAGCTTTCTTT. This encodes CASSPDGVSEAFF.

V is TRBV5-1 and J is TRBJ2-7, with a weak D call TRBD2 (6 bases). V lost 4 bases, J lost 5 bases, and 16 bases lay in between. The CDR3 runs 14 residues. Germline V gene lookup returns CDR1 SGHRS and CDR2 YFSETQ. The CDR3 reads CASSPGGAGNEQYF. CDR3 sequence (DNA): TGCGCCAGCAGCCCCGGCGGGGCAGGGAACGAGCAGTACTTC.

The chain is built from TRBV2 and TRBJ2-3; 11 bases are a match to TRBD2. CDR1 is SNHLY and CDR2 is FYNNEI in the germline V gene. The CDR3 totals 16 residues. The J segment lost 1 base and the V segment lost 2 bases, leaving 2 bases of the junction unmatched. The CDR3 spells CASSELAGGGTDTQYF. The CDR3 DNA is TGTGCCAGCAGTGAACTAGCGGGGGGAGGCACAGATACGCAGTATTTT.

This clone was seen more than once but under ten times. This sequence joins TRBV6-6 and TRBJ1-2, with TRBD1 matching 7 bases. The CDR3 spans 13 residues. The germline CDR1 and CDR2 sequences are MNHNY and SVGAGI (reference sequence). Trimming at V came to 6 bases and at J to 4 bases, leaving 5 bases not matched to a gene. CDR3 DNA: TGTGCCAGCAGACCGACAGGGACCTATGGCTACACCTTC. Translated: CASRPTGTYGYTF.